Shown below are 21 T cell receptor beta chains from a single sample sequenced in a study of T cell repertoires and HLA-DP antigens. Assay: immunoSEQ multiplex PCR; the TCRdb copy retains only in-frame clones and omits some. The sample has approximately 89,000 clones, about 89% seen once. These TCRs' antigens remain unknown. The specimen sequenced was CD4+ T cells from PBMCs. The receptors stem from a man between 45 and 60 years old in good health and CMV-seronegative.

The chain is built from TRBV10-3 and TRBJ2-7; D not resolved. Germline CDR1 ENHRY, CDR2 SYGVKD. Between the trimmed V and J ends, which lost 0 bases and 3 bases, there was a span of 9 bases. CDR3 length: 14 amino acids. The CDR3 DNA reads TGTGCCATCAGTGAGTCCGGCTTTGGCTACGAGCAGTACTTC. Translated, it gives CAISESGFGYEQYF.

In its sample, this clone was seen once. The chain couples TRBV10-3 to TRBJ2-2; D is tentatively TRBD1 or TRBD2 (6 bases each). The CDR3 spans 16 residues. V was shortened by 4 bases and J by 4 bases, with 16 bases between the two germline ends. CDR1 and CDR2 from the germline V gene are ENHRY and SYGVKD. The CDR3 DNA is TGTGCCATCAGTGTTTCGTGGGGGGCTCCCACCGGGGAGCTGTTTTTT. This encodes CAISVSWGAPTGELFF.

The chain couples TRBV6-5 to TRBJ2-7; 9 bases align to TRBD1. Germline V gene data show CDR1 as MNHEY and CDR2 as SVGAGI. V dropped 10 bases and J dropped 6; count of bases not matched to a gene: 10. The CDR3 length is 13 residues. The CDR3 nucleotides read TGTGCCACCCGACGGGACAGGGTAGGCGAGCAGTACTTC. This translates into CATRRDRVGEQYF.

The rearrangement links TRBV27 to TRBJ1-1, with TRBD1 as a possible D gene (5 bases). Germline loops: CDR1 MNHEY, CDR2 SMNVEV (reference sequence). CDR3 length equals 15 residues. V shed 6 bases and J shed 4 bases, with 18 bases lying between them. Written as DNA, the CDR3 is TGTGCCAGCAGCCACATGGATACAGGACGCACTGAAGCTTTCTTT. This sequence encodes CASSHMDTGRTEAFF.

This chain joins TRBV19 and TRBJ1-5; D gene uncertain. V shed 3 bases and J shed 2 bases, with 8 bases lying between them. CDR1 LNHDA and CDR2 SQIVND come from the germline V gene (reference sequence). This CDR3 spans 14 amino acids. CDR3 DNA: TGTGCCAGTAGTATTAATGTGGGCAATCAGCCCCAGCATTTT. As protein: CASSINVGNQPQHF.

CDR3 bases: TGTGCCAGCAGCTTTGGGCGGGGGGGAATCTACGAGCAGTACTTC. Translating it yields CASSFGRGGIYEQYF. The chain carries TRBV11-1 and TRBJ2-7; 9 nucleotides align to TRBD2. CDR3 length: 15 amino acids. V was pared by 3 bases and J by 3 bases, with 6 bases of the junction left unmatched. CDR1 SGHAT and CDR2 FQDESV come from the germline V gene (reference sequence). The full variable domain, its missing parts supplied by reference TRBV11-1 and TRBJ2-7, is EAEVAQSPRYKITEKSQAVAFWCDPISGHATLYWYRQILGQGPELLVQFQDESVVDDSQLPKDRFSAERLKGVDSTLKIQPAELGDSAMYLCASSFGRGGIYEQYFGPGTRLTVT.

The chain is built from TRBV9 and TRBJ2-1; TRBD2 agrees at 12 bases. Germline V gene data show CDR1 as SGDLS and CDR2 as YYNGEE. V was clipped by 4 bases and J by 5 bases; unmatched bases: 7. The CDR3 is 16 amino acids. Here the CDR3 reads CASSLLTSGSHNEQFF. The CDR3 DNA sequence: TGTGCCAGCAGCTTATTGACTAGCGGGAGCCACAATGAGCAGTTCTTC.

The chain couples TRBV6-1 to TRBJ1-4; 8 bases align to TRBD1. The CDR3 has 14 residues. J lost 4 bases, V lost 6 bases, and 4 bases had no gene match. The germline CDR1 and CDR2 sequences are MNHNS and SASEGT. The CDR3 DNA is TGTGCCAGCAGCCGACAGGGGATTAATGAAAAACTGTTTTTT. It is translated as CASSRQGINEKLFF.

In this sample, this clone turned up once. This chain connects TRBV30 to TRBJ1-3; no firm D call. Trimming cost V 1 base and J 2 bases, with 15 bases left between them. This CDR3 is 16 amino acids long. The germline V gene encodes CDR1 GTSNPN and CDR2 SVGIG (reference sequence). The CDR3 loop is CAWSARTEIPGNTIYF. The DNA of the CDR3 is TGTGCCTGGAGTGCCCGAACAGAGATACCTGGAAACACCATATATTTT.

This chain connects TRBV7-2 to TRBJ2-5; maybe TRBD2 (7 bases). Between the trimmed V and J ends, which lost 6 bases and 5 bases, there was a span of 19 bases. Germline V gene lookup returns CDR1 SGHTA and CDR2 FQGNSA. This CDR3 has 15 residues. The DNA of the CDR3 is TGTGCCAGCAGTGTACAGTGGGGGGGCGTGGAGACCCAGTACTTC. This gives the protein CASSVQWGGVETQYF.

The chain links TRBV6-1 to TRBJ1-2, with D hard to call. Germline V gene lookup returns CDR1 MNHNS and CDR2 SASEGT. Trimming pared 0 bases from V and 3 bases from J, leaving 11 bases between. The CDR3 is made up of 15 amino acids. The CDR3 sequence is CASSEASRIDYGYTF. CDR3 bases: TGTGCCAGCAGTGAAGCGAGTCGGATCGACTATGGCTACACCTTC.

The V gene is TRBV5-1, the J gene TRBJ2-2; D is uncertain. The CDR3 is 17 amino acids. In germline, CDR1 is SGHRS, CDR2 YFSETQ. V was shortened by 4 bases and J by 0 bases, with 16 bases between the two germline ends. The CDR3 loop is CASSLTVGQTNTGELFF. As DNA, the CDR3 is TGCGCCAGCAGCCTCACCGTTGGCCAGACGAACACCGGGGAGCTGTTTTTT.

The V gene is TRBV25-1, the J gene TRBJ2-7; D perhaps matches TRBD2 (5 bases). The CDR3 covers 14 residues. The V gene's germline CDR1 is MGHDK and CDR2 SYGVNS. The V end was cut by 2 bases, the J end by 2 bases, with 10 bases between. This chain's CDR3 is CASSEPGITYEQYF. As DNA, the CDR3 is TGTGCCAGCAGTGAACCGGGGATCACCTACGAGCAGTACTTC.

J is TRBJ2-5 and V is TRBV7-3, with D hard to call. Trimming shortened V by 6 bases and J by 3 bases, and 11 bases separated the two germline ends. The CDR3 loop spans 13 amino acids. Germline V CDR1 and CDR2: SGHTA, FQGTGA. The CDR3 region is CASSPARKETQYF. CDR3 nucleotide sequence: TGTGCCAGCAGTCCTGCACGGAAAGAGACCCAGTACTTC.

V usage is TRBV28 and J usage is TRBJ2-7; D call uncertain. This CDR3 contains 15 residues. From germline, CDR1 is MDHEN and CDR2 SYDVKM. The V and J ends lost 6 bases and 0 bases respectively, with 15 bases between them. CDR3: CASRTSYSSSYEQYF. CDR3 in DNA: TGTGCCAGCAGAACTTCGTACAGCAGCTCCTACGAGCAGTACTTC.

The genes are TRBV19 and TRBJ2-5; D remains unclear. CDR1 and CDR2 from the germline V gene are LNHDA and SQIVND (reference sequence). The CDR3 consists of 14 residues. V was pared by 5 bases and J by 3 bases, with 13 bases between. The CDR3 sequence: CASSDDSTEETQYF. CDR3 DNA sequence: TGTGCCAGTAGTGACGACTCGACGGAAGAGACCCAGTACTTC.

This chain uses TRBV4-3 with TRBJ2-7; 8 positions agree with TRBD1. This CDR3 contains 15 residues. V trimming: 1 base; J trimming: 7 bases; junction bases outside the gene matches: 9. The germline CDR1 and CDR2 sequences are LGHNA and YSLEER. This CDR3 reads CASSQATQGVWEQYF. In nucleotides, the CDR3 is TGCGCCAGCAGCCAAGCCACACAGGGGGTCTGGGAGCAGTACTTC.

The V gene is TRBV6-5, the J gene TRBJ1-4; TRBD1 might be the D (6 bases). V shed 6 bases and J shed 8 bases, with 13 bases lying between them. The CDR3 has 13 residues. Per germline, CDR1 MNHEY and CDR2 SVGAGI. CDR3 sequence (DNA): TGTGCCAGCAGGGCAGGCGGGGGCGAAAAACTGTTTTTT. Amino acids: CASRAGGGEKLFF.

The V call is TRBV19, the J call TRBJ2-7, with D unresolved. V lost 6 bases and J 6 bases, leaving 15 bases between the germline ends. The CDR3 consists of 13 residues. The germline V gene has CDR1 LNHDA and CDR2 SQIVND (reference sequence). DNA of the CDR3: TGTGCCAGTAGCCTTACCTGGGCCTCCGAGCAGTACTTC. This gives the protein CASSLTWASEQYF.

This chain uses TRBV13 with TRBJ1-2, with TRBD1 matching over 10 bases. Germline CDR1 is PRHDT and CDR2 is FYEKMQ (reference sequence). The junction had 10 bases not matched to a gene; V was cut back by 4 bases and J by 8 bases. The CDR3 runs 15 residues. The CDR3 region has the DNA TGTGCCAGCAGCTATCGGACAGGGGGGCCTCGGGGCTACACCTTC. Protein: CASSYRTGGPRGYTF.

This clone appeared a few times. This sequence joins TRBV18 and TRBJ2-1; D is ambiguous. Per the germline V gene, CDR1 is KGHSH and CDR2 is LQKENI. V lost 4 bases and J lost 8, with 9 bases in between. The CDR3 length is 12 residues. The CDR3 bases are TGTGCCAGCTCACTCATCTCTGATGAGCAGTTCTTC. Residues: CASSLISDEQFF.